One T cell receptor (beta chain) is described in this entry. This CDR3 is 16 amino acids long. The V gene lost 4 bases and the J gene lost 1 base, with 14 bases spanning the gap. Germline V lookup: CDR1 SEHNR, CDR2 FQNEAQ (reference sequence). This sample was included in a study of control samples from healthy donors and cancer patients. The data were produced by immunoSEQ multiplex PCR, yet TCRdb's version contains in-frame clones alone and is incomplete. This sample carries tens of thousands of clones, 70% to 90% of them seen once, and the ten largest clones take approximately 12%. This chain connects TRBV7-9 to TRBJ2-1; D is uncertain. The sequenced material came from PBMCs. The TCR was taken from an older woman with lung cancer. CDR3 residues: CASSSFRARSYNEQFF. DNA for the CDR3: TGTGCCAGCAGCTCCTTTCGGGCCCGATCCTACAATGAGCAGTTCTTC. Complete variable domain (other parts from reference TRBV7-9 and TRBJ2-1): DTGVSQNPRHKITKRGQNVTFRCDPISEHNRLYWYRQTLGQGPEFLTYFQNEAQLEKSRLLSDRFSAERPKGSFSTLEIQRTEQGDSAMYLCASSSFRARSYNEQFFGPGTRLTVL.